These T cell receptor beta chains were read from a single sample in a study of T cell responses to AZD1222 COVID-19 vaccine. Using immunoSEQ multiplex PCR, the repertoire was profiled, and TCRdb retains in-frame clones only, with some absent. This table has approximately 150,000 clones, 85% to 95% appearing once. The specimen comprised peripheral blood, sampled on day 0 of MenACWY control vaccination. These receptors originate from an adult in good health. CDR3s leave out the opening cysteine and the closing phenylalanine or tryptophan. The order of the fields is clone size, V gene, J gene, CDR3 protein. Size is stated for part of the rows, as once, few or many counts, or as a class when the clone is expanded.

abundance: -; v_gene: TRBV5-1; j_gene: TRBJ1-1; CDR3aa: ASSLITGGNTEAF
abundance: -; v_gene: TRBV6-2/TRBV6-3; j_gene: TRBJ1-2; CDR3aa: ASSYSPDYGYT
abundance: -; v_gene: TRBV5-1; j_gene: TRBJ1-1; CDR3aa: ASSLGGEYTEAF
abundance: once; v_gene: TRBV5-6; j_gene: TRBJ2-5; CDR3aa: ASSPRGQETQY
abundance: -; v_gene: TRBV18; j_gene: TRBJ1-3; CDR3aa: ASSPLDRAQGNTIY
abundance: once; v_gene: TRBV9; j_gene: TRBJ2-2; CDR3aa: ASSVVASGELF
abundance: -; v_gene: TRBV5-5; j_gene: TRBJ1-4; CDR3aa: ASSLLMGALMEKLF
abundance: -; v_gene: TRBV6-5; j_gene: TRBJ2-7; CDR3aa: ASSYGGGGEQY
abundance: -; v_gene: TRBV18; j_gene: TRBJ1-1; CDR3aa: ASSPRYGTGNTEAF
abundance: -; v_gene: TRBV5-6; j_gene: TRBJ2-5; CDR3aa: ASSPGTVAETQY
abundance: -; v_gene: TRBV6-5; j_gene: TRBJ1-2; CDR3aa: ASSWSGKPYGYT
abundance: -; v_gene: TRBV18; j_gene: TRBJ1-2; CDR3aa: ASSPGVPVFGYT
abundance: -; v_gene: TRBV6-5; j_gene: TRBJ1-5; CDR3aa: ASSRGLQPQH
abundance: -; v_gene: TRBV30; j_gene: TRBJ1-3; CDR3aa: AWSVLGSGNTIY
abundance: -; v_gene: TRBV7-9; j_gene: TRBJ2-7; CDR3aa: ASSLGDYEQY
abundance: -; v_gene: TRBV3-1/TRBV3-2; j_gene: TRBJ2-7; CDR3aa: ARSQDGGGRGYEQY
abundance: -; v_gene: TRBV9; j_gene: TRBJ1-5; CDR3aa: ASSVGQFRNQPQH
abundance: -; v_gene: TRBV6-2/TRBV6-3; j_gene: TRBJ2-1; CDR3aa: ASSLRGTFYEQF
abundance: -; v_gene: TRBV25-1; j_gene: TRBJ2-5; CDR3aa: ASSNSETQY
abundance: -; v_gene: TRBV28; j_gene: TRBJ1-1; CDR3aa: ARIIGVMNTEAF
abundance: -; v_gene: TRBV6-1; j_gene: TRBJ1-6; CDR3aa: ASSEALGTPPLH
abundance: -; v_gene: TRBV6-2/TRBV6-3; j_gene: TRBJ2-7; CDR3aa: ASSYSIPGEK
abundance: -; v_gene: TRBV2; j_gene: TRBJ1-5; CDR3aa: ASGGQRSQPQH
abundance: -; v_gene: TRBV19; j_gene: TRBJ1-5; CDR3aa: ASRPNGLGAQH
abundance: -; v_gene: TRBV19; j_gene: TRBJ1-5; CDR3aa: ASSIGPPQDNPNQPQH
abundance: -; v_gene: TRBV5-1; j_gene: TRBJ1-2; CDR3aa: ASSLGGVGYT
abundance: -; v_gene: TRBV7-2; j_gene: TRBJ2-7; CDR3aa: ASSVGLAGYEQY
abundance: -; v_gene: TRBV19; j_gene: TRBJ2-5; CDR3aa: ASSIGRLGYQETQY
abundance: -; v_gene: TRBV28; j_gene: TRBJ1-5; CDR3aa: ASRETGDQPQH
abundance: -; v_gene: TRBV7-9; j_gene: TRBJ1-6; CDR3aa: ASSQIPPGDSPLH
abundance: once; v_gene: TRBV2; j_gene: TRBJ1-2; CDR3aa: ASSEWNHGYT
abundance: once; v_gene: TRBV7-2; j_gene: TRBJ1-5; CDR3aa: ASSLVRGNQPQH
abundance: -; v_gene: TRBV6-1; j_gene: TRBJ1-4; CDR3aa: ASSDRIIDEKLF
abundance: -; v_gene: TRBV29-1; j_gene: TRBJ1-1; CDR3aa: SVEIRGDTEAF
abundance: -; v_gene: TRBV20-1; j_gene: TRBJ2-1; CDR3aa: SASRNEQF
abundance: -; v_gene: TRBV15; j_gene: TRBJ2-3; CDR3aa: ATSRDGSTDTQY
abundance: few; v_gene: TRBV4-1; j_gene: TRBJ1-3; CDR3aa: ASKRAQGLENTIY
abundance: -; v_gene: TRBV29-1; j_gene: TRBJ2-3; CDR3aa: SVEVTSRVTDTQY
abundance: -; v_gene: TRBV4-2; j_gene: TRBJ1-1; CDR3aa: ASSPLDRANTEAF
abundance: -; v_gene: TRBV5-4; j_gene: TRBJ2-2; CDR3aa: ASSPPSGGAAGELF
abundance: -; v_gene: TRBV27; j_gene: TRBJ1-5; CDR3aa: ASSPSTGQVAQPQH
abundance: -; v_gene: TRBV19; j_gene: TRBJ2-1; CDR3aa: ASRTSGSYEQF
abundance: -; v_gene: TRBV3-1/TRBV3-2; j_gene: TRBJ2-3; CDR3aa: ASSQYRTSGSWGTDTQY
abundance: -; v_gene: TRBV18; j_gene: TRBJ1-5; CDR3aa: ASSQRGNQPQH
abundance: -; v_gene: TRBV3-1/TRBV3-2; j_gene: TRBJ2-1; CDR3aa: ASSRDFYNEQF
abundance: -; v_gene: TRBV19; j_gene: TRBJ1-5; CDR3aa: ASSITGGNQPQH
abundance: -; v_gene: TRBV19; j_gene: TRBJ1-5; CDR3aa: ASSIKGVSNQPQH
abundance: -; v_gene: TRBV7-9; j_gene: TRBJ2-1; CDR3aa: ASSLVKQDSTYNEQF
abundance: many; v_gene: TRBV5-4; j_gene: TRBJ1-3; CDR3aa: ASSLGDSGNTIY
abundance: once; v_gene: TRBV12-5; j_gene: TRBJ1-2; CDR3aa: ASGLVLGQVTLYGYT
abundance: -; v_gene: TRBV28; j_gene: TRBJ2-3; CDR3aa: ASIIAGNTDTQY
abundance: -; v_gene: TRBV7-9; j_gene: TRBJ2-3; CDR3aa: ASSSQGARRSPNTDTQY
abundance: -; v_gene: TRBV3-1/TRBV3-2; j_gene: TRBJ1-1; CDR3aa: ASSPGAGDTEAF
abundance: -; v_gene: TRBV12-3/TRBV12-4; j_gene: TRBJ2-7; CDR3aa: ASSLGTSYEQY
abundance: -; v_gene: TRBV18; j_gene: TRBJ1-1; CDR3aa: ASSPRRGGNTEAF